This TCR beta chain was captured in a study of cytomegalovirus exposure and HLA in healthy donors (dated 2017 in TCRdb). About the investigation overall: An earlier analysis of 587 of the donors reported around 280 Gb of sequence data and roughly 120 million unique TCR beta sequences obtained from about 170 million T cells. Roughly 300 gigabases of sequencing data and roughly 80 million unique TCR sequences made up an early release that covered approximately 620 HLA-typed donors. Among the roughly 390 genotyped donors, around 79% belonged to the genetic ancestry cluster associated with self-reported Caucasian donors. The study was designed to test whether signatures of past pathogen exposure could be identified by cataloging public T cell receptors. The study profiled the T cell repertoires of approximately 700 subjects by immunosequencing and related them to cytomegalovirus serostatus. Besides the first cohort of 550 to 750 subjects, a separate validation cohort made up of 120 different subjects was used. The study combined high-throughput TCR immunosequencing, statistical association of individual TCRs with disease status, and machine learning to predict cytomegalovirus infection status. A later analysis re-analyzed previously published TCR beta repertoires from 550 to 700 donors and added high-resolution HLA genotyping to study TCR occurrence patterns. Rather than drawing on any new phenotypic data, the later analysis identified candidate immune exposures from TCR beta sequences and the way those sequences occurred across donors. An earlier analysis of around 580 of the donors used high-throughput TCR beta sequencing to judge whether each TCR beta V gene segment behaved as functional or pseudogenic. Donor age, sex, ethnicity and CMV serostatus were collected together with the repertoire data. Genome-wide SNP genotypes for about 60% of the 666 donors were used in a later genetic analysis, which treated that subset as a discovery cohort. All discovery cohort repertoires had been generated on a single sequencing platform. Class I and class II HLA loci were covered by the typing at four-digit resolution. The number of donors typed differed by locus, with about 629-630 for A, B, C, DRB1 and DQB1, 522 for DQA1, 600 to 610 for DPA1, and over 400 for DPB1. About five DR-DQ haplotypes were handled as single units for association and clustering, since linkage in the cohort was strong. Among some 410 genotyped donors of the cohort, an average of approximately 240,000 unique TCR beta nucleotide sequences were sequenced per donor, roughly 20% of them non-productive.

The research as a whole found: The study listed 150 to 200 TCR beta chains as associated with cytomegalovirus. A later analysis reported that several top co-occurrence clusters appeared linked to parvovirus B19, influenza, CMV and Epstein-Barr virus. According to a later analysis, most CMV-associated TCR beta chains appeared to be HLA-restricted, and the HLA associations seemed to be driven largely by CMV exposure. A further reported finding was that TCR beta sequences accurately predicted the HLA-A and HLA-B alleles for most subjects in the first cohort. Compared with the approximately 720-donor mean, donors in an Asian-associated ancestry cluster had fewer N-insertions in productive TCRs, according to a later genetic analysis. An association between a missense DCLRE1C variant and V-gene and J-gene trimming of TCR beta chains was found in a later genetic analysis and replicated in an independent cohort. Correlated functional status among segregating V segments might be attributable to linkage disequilibrium, but an unknown experimental factor could not be ruled out. Because HLA typing was missing for some donors at each locus, association tests included only the typed subset. Because counts were too low, seventeen rarely observed V segments, including chromosome 9 orphons, were left out of the earlier analysis of approximately 500 of the donors. The authors suggested that the approach could potentially be extended to other disease states and immunological phenotypes. Only TCR beta chains were sequenced in this cohort, and the absence of alpha or paired-chain data limited detectable features. Some IMGT-functional V segments, including TRBV6-2 and TRBV6-3, could not be distinguished by the 87-base-pair reads and were therefore excluded. Most TCR sequences were observed very rarely across donors, whereas some public TCRs were present in many individuals. A cluster of highly shared sequence variants was judged likely to represent a technical artifact of the sequencing pipeline. In vitro tests confirmed that three of the cytomegalovirus-associated TCR beta chains recognize cytomegalovirus antigens. Strong co-occurrence of HLA alleles, especially DR and DQ, made assigning TCR associations to individual alleles difficult. CMV serostatus was the only immune exposure information available for the cohort. In both the original and validation cohorts, the classifier was reported to diagnose cytomegalovirus status with high specificity and sensitivity. In a later analysis, HLA-associated TCR beta chains were found to be more clonally expanded and to have lower generation probabilities than equally common non-associated chains. Roughly uniform sequencing depth across donors was assumed in presence/absence analyses, although this assumption may not hold. A later analysis found that TCR association rates varied across HLA loci, with DRB1 alleles showing the most associated TCRs and HLA-C alleles the fewest. In an earlier analysis of a few hundred of the donors, most TCR beta V segments were observed in productive rearrangements about 90% or about 30% of the time, broadly matching IMGT annotations. At a false discovery rate of 0.05, a later analysis linked around 15,000 TCR beta sequences to specific HLA alleles.

Ends trimmed: V by 2 bases, J by 4 bases; bases unmatched to a gene: 7. CDR1 and CDR2, per the germline V gene, are MNHNS and SASEGT. From the cysteine up to the phenylalanine, the CDR3 has a length of 16 residues. Kept here is only the CDR3 DNA, which spans 48 bases and is read in frame from base 1. Libraries were constructed by the immunoSEQ multiplex PCR assay. A mixture of 60 forward primers for TCR Vbeta segments and 13 reverse primers for TCR Jbeta segments was used in the multiplex PCR. The CDR3 region of rearranged TCR beta genes was amplified from genomic DNA by a multiplex PCR assay. The amplified TCR beta libraries were sequenced on the Illumina HiSeq System as 87-base-pair reads. In the authors' own workflow: Across the 670 or so repertoires, a later analysis counted some 80 million unique TCR beta chains, 8.5 million to 12 million of which were shared by at least two donors. Raw reads were error-corrected and collapsed into unique sequences by a nearest-neighbor algorithm in which closely related sequences were merged to remove PCR and sequencing errors. Alignment of CDR3 sequences to IMGT reference sequences was used to assign V, D and J gene segments. For a sequence to be retained, a match of at least six nucleotides to both a V gene segment and a J gene segment was required. A rearrangement counted as productive if the CDR3 had no stop codons and remained in frame with V and J, and every other rearrangement counted as non-productive. CDR3 was defined by IMGT convention, running from the second conserved V-encoded cysteine to the conserved J-encoded phenylalanine. Sequences without an unambiguous match to a single V gene segment were excluded from the earlier analysis of several hundred of the donors. An earlier analysis of almost 600 of the donors classified V segments as functional when productive rearrangements were above 56.7% and as segregating when the standard deviation between donors was above 5%. To diagnose cytomegalovirus status from the catalog of TCR beta chain sequences, a statistical classification framework was built. A later analysis assigned V and J genes by comparing TCR nucleotide sequences with IMGT/GENE-DB human TR gene sequences. A later analysis assigned CDR3 sequences and most-parsimonious VDJ recombination scenarios with the TCRdist pipeline. In a later analysis, every TCR beta chain was defined by the combination of its CDR3 amino acid sequence and its V-gene family, and reads without a unique V-gene family were dropped. To address suspected cross-contamination and a sequencing artifact, a later analysis removed under 600 highly shared, low-generation-probability nucleotide sequences. In a later analysis, a clonal expansion index was calculated for each public chain from normalized within-repertoire ranks of inferred template counts. A later analysis computed generation probabilities with a VDJ recombination model fitted to out-of-frame rearrangements, and checked the results against IGoR. A later analysis scored TCR-TCR, TCR-HLA and TCR-CMV co-occurrence with hypergeometric tests, applying a repertoire-size bias correction to TCR pairs. A later analysis estimated false discovery rates by permuting HLA or CMV assignments 20 times. In a later analysis, co-occurring TCRs were grouped using DBSCAN, and TCRdist sequence similarity was added for clustering within HLA-allele-positive subsets. Repertoires with fewer than 30,000 or more than 120,000 public chains, plus five repertoires with anomalous nucleotide sharing, were excluded from co-occurrence clustering. The immuneACCESS repertoire file appears here via TCRdb, limited to in-frame rearrangements. These files lack a portion of the clones; in checked studies, under half of the deficit traces to unresolved V genes, and the cause of the others is not known. V and J calls and clone size come straight from that table; D and trimming were deduced from the DNA. The sample yields about 150,000 clones; 80% were counted once. The ten largest clonotypes hold around 7.2% of the sample.

The cohort comprised 666 healthy bone marrow donors. Cohort members were all nominally healthy when sampled, although unrecorded immune exposures were likely present. The donor was CMV seropositive and belonged to the group of 250 to 300 seropositive cohort members. Every donor gave a peripheral blood sample, and the peripheral blood mononuclear cells from that sample were used for TCR beta sequencing. The Qiagen DNeasy Blood Extraction Kit was used to extract genomic DNA from the blood cell samples. In regard to this clone: Its antigen is currently not known. No qualities accompany the bases; no much larger clone lies one base away.

The sequence was obtained from a young man in good health and CMV-seropositive. The chain is encoded by TRBV6-1 joined to TRBJ2-3; TRBD1 matches 9 bases in the middle. Sequences were obtained from PBMCs. In nucleotides, the sequence is TGTGCCAGCAGTGAACTGCGGGGACAGGGCGCAGATACGCAGTATTTT. This gives the protein CASSELRGQGADTQYF.